The next 6 T cell receptor beta chains were all read from a single sample in a study of blood T cell repertoires in COVID-19. Produced via immunoSEQ multiplex PCR; TCRdb's table is partial and in-frame only. The table has over 130,000 clones, 84% seen once. The material sequenced was peripheral blood. The receptors were sampled from a human donor in a cohort sampled during active COVID-19.

This chain uses TRBV5-1 with TRBJ2-3; 12 bases match TRBD2. The CDR3 runs 17 residues. Germline V gene lookup returns CDR1 SGHRS and CDR2 YFSETQ. V dropped 0 bases and J dropped 5; count of bases not matched to a gene: 7. The chain's CDR3 is CASSLVASGGAGDTQYF. In DNA, the CDR3 is TGCGCCAGCAGCTTGGTTGCTAGCGGGGGGGCAGGAGATACGCAGTATTTT.

The chain has TRBV24-1 and TRBJ2-2; 11 bases are shared with TRBD1. This CDR3 region has 18 residues. Germline V lookup: CDR1 KGHDR, CDR2 SFDVKD. J was trimmed by 5 bases and V by 4 bases; bases with no gene match: 11. Here the CDR3 reads CATSETPGTGGRTGELFF. The CDR3 bases are TGTGCCACCAGTGAAACCCCCGGGACAGGGGGACGAACCGGGGAGCTGTTTTTT.

This clone appeared once. The gene calls are TRBV5-1 and TRBJ2-5; D not resolved. CDR3 length equals 12 residues. Germline V lookup: CDR1 SGHRS, CDR2 YFSETQ. The ends were cut back, 4 bases at V and 4 bases at J, with 8 bases in the middle. The CDR3 nucleotides read TGCGCCAGCAGCCCCTCTCTAGAGACCCAGTACTTC. This translates into CASSPSLETQYF. Supplemented by reference TRBV5-1 and TRBJ2-5, the full variable domain reads KAGVTQTPRYLIKTRGQQVTLSCSPISGHRSVSWYQQTPGQGLQFLFEYFSETQRNKGNFPGRFSGRQFSNSRSEMNVSTLELGDSALYLCASSPSLETQYFGPGTRLLVL.

The J gene is TRBJ1-3, the V gene TRBV18, with TRBD1 as a possible D gene (6 bases). This CDR3 has 17 residues. CDR1 and CDR2 (germline): KGHSH, LQKENI. The ends were cut back, 0 bases at V and 0 bases at J, with 12 bases in the middle. CDR3 sequence: CASSPPGVGHSGNTIYF. The DNA of the CDR3 is TGTGCCAGCTCACCACCCGGGGTGGGACACTCTGGAAACACCATATATTTT.

The CDR3 coding sequence is TGTGCCAGCGGACCCAACAGGGTTTCCTACGAGCAGTACTTC. As protein: CASGPNRVSYEQYF. The chain carries TRBV6-5 and TRBJ2-7; possible D gene TRBD1, 6 bases. The CDR3 is 14 residues long. V was pared by 8 bases and J by 1 base, with 15 bases between. The germline V gene has CDR1 MNHEY and CDR2 SVGAGI.

The chain joins TRBV28 to TRBJ1-1; D is possibly TRBD1 (6 bases). This CDR3 has 17 amino acids. Germline CDR1 MDHEN, CDR2 SYDVKM. Trimming took off 5 bases at V and 3 bases at J, with 22 bases between the two ends. The CDR3 DNA sequence: TGTGCCAGCAGTCTATACCGGGCCCAGGGGAGGGACACTGAAGCTTTCTTT. Translating gives CASSLYRAQGRDTEAFF. Looking up the rest from reference TRBV28 and TRBJ1-1 gives the full variable domain: DVKVTQSSRYLVKRTGEKVFLECVQDMDHENMFWYRQDPGLGLRLIYFSYDVKMKEKGDIPEGYSVSREKKERFSLILESASTNQTSMYLCASSLYRAQGRDTEAFFGQGTRLTVV.